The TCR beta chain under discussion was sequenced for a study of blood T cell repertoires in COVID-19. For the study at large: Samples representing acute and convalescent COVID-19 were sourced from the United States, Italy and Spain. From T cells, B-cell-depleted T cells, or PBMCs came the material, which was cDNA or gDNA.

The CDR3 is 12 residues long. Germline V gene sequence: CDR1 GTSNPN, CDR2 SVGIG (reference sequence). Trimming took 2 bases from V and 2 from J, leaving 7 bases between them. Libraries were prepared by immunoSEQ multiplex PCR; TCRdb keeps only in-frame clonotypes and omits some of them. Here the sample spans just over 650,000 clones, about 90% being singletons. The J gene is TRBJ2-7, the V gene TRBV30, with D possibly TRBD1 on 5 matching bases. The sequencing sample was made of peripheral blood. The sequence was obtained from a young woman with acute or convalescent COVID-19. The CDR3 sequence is CAWSPRAYEQYF. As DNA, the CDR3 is TGTGCCTGGAGTCCCAGGGCCTACGAGCAGTACTTC.